This entry describes one TCR beta chain. Its target is unknown. 5'RACE primed from the constant segment yielded TCR alpha and TCR beta cDNA libraries bearing sample barcodes and UMIs. A single record per CDR3 protein comes from TCRdb applying MiXCR to the 5' RACE reads. The sample has about 280,000 distinct CDR3 sequences; 7% to 10% are singletons. These data originate in a study of T-cell memory formation after mild COVID-19. Overall study context: TCR clusters mostly belonged to single donors. General observations from the study: Clones that got smaller from day 15 to 85 had even CD4/CD8, while clones growing later tipped toward CD4+.

Germline-derived CDR1 and CDR2 are LNHDA and SQIVND (reference sequence). The CDR3 contains 15 residues. V gave up 10 bases and J gave up 6 bases, with 24 bases separating them. This chain uses TRBV19 with TRBJ1-2, with D possibly TRBD1 on 6 matching bases. Sequenced input: PBMCs or a T cell subset sorted from them (not recorded which). The sequence was collected from a young man who had mild COVID-19 (a few samples of this study predate the infection). Cell type and time point are not known. CDR3 sequence (DNA): TGTGCCACGACTGGGGGATTGAACAGGGAAAATGGCTACACCTTC. It yields the protein CATTGGLNRENGYTF.